What follows are 22 T cell receptor beta chains derived from one specimen sequenced in a study of blood T cell repertoires in COVID-19. The repertoire was sequenced with immunoSEQ multiplex PCR; TCRdb's copy has only in-frame clones and lacks some. The table lists approximately 220,000 clones, roughly four fifths of them singletons. What was sequenced was peripheral blood. Source of these receptors: a woman in her 70s with acute or convalescent COVID-19.

This clone was recorded only once. In nucleotides, the CDR3 is TGTGCCAGCAGCCTGGCAGGGGTTAATGAAAAACTGTTTTTT. It is translated as CASSLAGVNEKLFF. The chain recombines TRBV5-6 with TRBJ1-4; the D gene is possibly TRBD1 (6 bases). This CDR3 has 14 amino acids. V was shortened by 4 bases and J by 4 bases, with 11 bases between the two germline ends. The V gene's germline CDR1 is SGHDT and CDR2 YYEEEE. Full variable domain (missing parts from reference TRBV5-6 and TRBJ1-4): DAGVTQSPTHLIKTRGQQVTLRCSPKSGHDTVSWYQQALGQGPQFIFQYYEEEERQRGNFPDRFSGHQFPNYSSELNVNALLLGDSALYLCASSLAGVNEKLFFGSGTQLSVL.

This chain uses TRBV2 with TRBJ2-3, with 11 bases lining up with TRBD2. V trimming: 8 bases; J trimming: 2 bases; junction bases outside the gene matches: 12. Germline V lookup: CDR1 SNHLY, CDR2 FYNNEI. The CDR3 sequence is 17 residues long. The CDR3 region is CASGALAGGPSTDTQYF. Here the CDR3 DNA reads TGTGCCAGCGGGGCGCTAGCGGGGGGCCCCTCCACAGATACGCAGTATTTT.

This clone was recorded at least ten times. The chain employs TRBV27 and TRBJ1-4; TRBD1 matches at 11 bases. Looked up from germline, CDR1 is MNHEY and CDR2 is SMNVEV (reference sequence). The CDR3 extends over 17 amino acids. V was clipped by 4 bases and J by 4 bases; unmatched bases: 8. In DNA form, the CDR3 reads TGTGCCAGCAGTTCGACGGACAGGGGGCCTTTTAATGAAAAACTGTTTTTT. Its translation: CASSSTDRGPFNEKLFF.

This chain joins TRBV5-5 and TRBJ1-1, with unresolved D. The germline CDR1 and CDR2 sequences are SGHKS and YYEKEE (reference sequence). The length of the CDR3 is 16 residues. V shed 0 bases and J shed 0 bases, with 12 bases lying between them. CDR3: CASSLGQTILNTEAFF. CDR3 coding DNA: TGTGCCAGCAGCTTGGGGCAAACTATTTTGAACACTGAAGCTTTCTTT.

CDR3 loop: CASSSPIRQGKTEAFF. DNA of the CDR3: TGTGCCAGCAGTTCGCCGATACGACAGGGAAAGACTGAAGCTTTCTTT. The rearrangement uses TRBV28 and TRBJ1-1; 7 bases align to TRBD1. This CDR3 contains 16 residues. V gave up 4 bases and J gave up 5 bases; unmatched junction bases: 13. Germline V gives CDR1 MDHEN, CDR2 SYDVKM.

The gene calls are TRBV5-1 and TRBJ2-3; TRBD2 matches at 8 bases. CDR1 and CDR2 from the germline V gene are SGHRS and YFSETQ. This CDR3 comprises 14 residues. V dropped 6 bases and J dropped 5; count of bases not matched to a gene: 8. This CDR3 reads CASTTGLAGDTQYF. Written as DNA, the CDR3 is TGCGCCAGCACCACTGGACTAGCTGGAGATACGCAGTATTTT.

This chain links TRBV6-5 with TRBJ1-1, with D tentatively TRBD1 (5 bases). Germline V lookup: CDR1 MNHEY, CDR2 SVGAGI. This CDR3 is 16 amino acids long. Deletions cut 0 bases from V and 4 bases from J, with 15 bases between. CDR3 residues: CASSYSLLRRGTEAFF. The CDR3 DNA is TGTGCCAGCAGTTACTCTCTCCTAAGAAGGGGCACTGAAGCTTTCTTT.

The chain recombines TRBV4-3 with TRBJ2-7; 8 bases agree with TRBD2. Germline trimming cut 1 base from V and 7 bases from J; bases unmatched to any gene: 0. The CDR3 runs 12 residues. The V gene's germline CDR1 is LGHNA and CDR2 YSLEER. The CDR3 DNA sequence: TGCGCCAGCAGCCAAGCGGGGGGGGAGCAGTACTTC. It is translated as CASSQAGGEQYF.

V gene TRBV7-8 combines with J gene TRBJ1-5; D uncertain. The CDR3 totals 16 residues. V was pared by 2 bases and J by 1 base, with 12 bases between. CDR1 is SGHVS and CDR2 is FQNEAQ in the germline V gene. Written as DNA, the CDR3 is TGTGCCAGCAGCTTAAGGAGGGTAGGGAGCAATCAGCCCCAGCATTTT. As protein: CASSLRRVGSNQPQHF.

This clone came up once. The rearrangement uses TRBV28 and TRBJ2-7, with a weak D call TRBD1 (7 bases). The CDR3 consists of 15 residues. CDR1 and CDR2 from the germline V gene are MDHEN and SYDVKM. Trimming removed 4 bases from V and 2 bases from J, with 15 bases in between. As DNA, the CDR3 is TGTGCCAGCAGTTCGGGGGCAGGGGGTCCCTACGAGCAGTACTTC. This translates into CASSSGAGGPYEQYF.

This clone was detected once. The rearrangement uses TRBV7-2 and TRBJ1-3, with TRBD1 identical over 7 bases. The V segment lost 3 bases and the J segment 0 bases; nucleotides outside the gene matches: 5. The germline gives CDR1 SGHTA, CDR2 FQGNSA. This CDR3 spans 16 amino acids. The CDR3 region is CASSLTGMISGNTIYF. CDR3 bases: TGTGCCAGCAGCTTGACAGGGATGATCTCTGGAAACACCATATATTTT. Combining the CDR3 with reference TRBV7-2 and TRBJ1-3 gives the whole variable domain GAGVSQSPSNKVTEKGKDVELRCDPISGHTALYWYRQSLGQGLEFLIYFQGNSAPDKSGLPSDRFSAERTGGSVSTLTIQRTQQEDSAVYLCASSLTGMISGNTIYFGEGSWLTVV.

V gene TRBV6-6 combines with J gene TRBJ1-2; 8 positions match TRBD1. There are 13 residues in the CDR3. J was trimmed by 6 bases and V by 5 bases; bases with no gene match: 5. From germline, CDR1 is MNHNY and CDR2 SVGAGI (reference sequence). The CDR3 loop reads CASSIQGDDGYTF. CDR3 coding DNA: TGTGCCAGCAGTATACAGGGGGATGATGGCTACACCTTC.

V gene TRBV11-2 combines with J gene TRBJ1-4; 11 nucleotides agree with TRBD1. Looked up from germline, CDR1 is SGHAT and CDR2 is FQNNGV. V shed 4 bases, J shed 9 bases, and the junction held 4 bases outside the gene matches. The CDR3 runs to 14 residues. The CDR3 region is CASSYRTGGKKLFF. In DNA, the CDR3 is TGTGCCAGCAGCTACCGGACAGGGGGCAAAAAACTGTTTTTT.

CDR3 nucleotide sequence: TGTGCCAGCAGGGGGACAGGGGCTGGGTCCCCCCTCCACTTT. Translating gives CASRGTGAGSPLHF. The rearrangement uses TRBV2 and TRBJ1-6; 10 positions agree with TRBD1. This CDR3 region has 14 residues. Germline trimming cut 6 bases from V and 13 bases from J; bases unmatched to any gene: 9. Germline V CDR1 and CDR2: SNHLY, FYNNEI.

The chain joins TRBV7-8 to TRBJ2-3; D is perhaps TRBD1 (6 bases). This CDR3 spans 14 amino acids. V lost 2 bases and J lost 2, with 8 bases in between. The germline V gene has CDR1 SGHVS and CDR2 FQNEAQ. CDR3 amino acids: CASSLMGATDTQYF. CDR3 nucleotides: TGTGCCAGCAGCTTAATGGGGGCCACAGATACGCAGTATTTT.

The J gene is TRBJ2-2, the V gene TRBV6-5; 7 bases line up with TRBD1. This CDR3 contains 15 residues. V shed 5 bases, J shed 1 base, and the junction held 4 bases outside the gene matches. Germline loops: CDR1 MNHEY, CDR2 SVGAGI. The CDR3 region is CASSTGTVNTGELFF. CDR3 DNA: TGTGCCAGCAGTACCGGGACAGTGAACACCGGGGAGCTGTTTTTT.

This clone was found once. The CDR3 is CATRQGNYNSPLHF. The CDR3 nucleotides read TGTGCCACCCGACAGGGCAACTATAATTCACCCCTCCACTTT. The chain joins TRBV19 to TRBJ1-6, with 7 bases matching TRBD1. Germline CDR1 LNHDA, CDR2 SQIVND (reference sequence). The CDR3 covers 14 residues. V lost 10 bases to trimming and J lost 3 bases; unmatched junction nucleotides: 6.

The rearrangement links TRBV7-9 to TRBJ1-1; D uncertain. The CDR3 has 13 amino acids. Germline CDR1 and CDR2: SEHNR and FQNEAQ (reference sequence). The V gene lost 1 base and the J gene lost 0 bases, with 3 bases spanning the gap. Here the CDR3 DNA reads TGTGCCAGCAGCTTAGTCATGAACACTGAAGCTTTCTTT. Its protein is CASSLVMNTEAFF.

The rearrangement links TRBV10-2 to TRBJ2-3; 11 bases map to TRBD2. The CDR3 loop spans 19 amino acids. Germline trimming cut 0 bases from V and 4 bases from J; bases unmatched to any gene: 12. From germline, CDR1 is WSHSY and CDR2 SAAADI. The DNA of the CDR3 is TGCGCCAGCAGTGAGTCGATACCGGGACTAGCGGTATTGTCAGATACGCAGTATTTT. It specifies CASSESIPGLAVLSDTQYF.

The V and J genes are TRBV6-2 or TRBV6-3 and TRBJ2-7; 9 nucleotides line up with TRBD1. This CDR3 comprises 16 residues. The ends lost 3 bases at V and 6 bases at J; junction bases unmatched: 12. In germline, CDR1 is MNHEY, CDR2 SVGEGT. The CDR3 protein is CASSYWSPGQGSEQYF. CDR3 sequence (DNA): TGTGCCAGCAGTTATTGGTCCCCGGGACAGGGATCCGAGCAGTACTTC.

V and J are TRBV18 and TRBJ1-5, with 7 positions matching TRBD1. The CDR3 runs to 15 residues. Germline V gene lookup returns CDR1 KGHSH and CDR2 LQKENI. V shed 4 bases, J shed 2 bases, and the junction held 5 bases outside the gene matches. The CDR3 DNA sequence: TGTGCCAGCTCACGACTTCAGGGGGGCAATCAGCCCCAGCATTTT. Translation gives CASSRLQGGNQPQHF.

CDR3 residues: CASNWDTYSYEQYF. The CDR3 DNA reads TGTGCCAGCAACTGGGACACCTACTCCTACGAGCAGTACTTC. This sequence joins TRBV6-6 and TRBJ2-7; D might be TRBD1 (6 bases). The V end lost 7 bases, the J end lost 0 bases, and 13 bases lay between the germline ends. The germline V gene encodes CDR1 MNHNY and CDR2 SVGAGI (reference sequence). There are 14 residues in the CDR3.